This TCR beta chain is drawn from a study of blood T cell repertoires in COVID-19. The V end lost 6 bases, the J end lost 6 bases, and 8 bases lay between the germline ends. The CDR3 runs to 12 residues. Per the germline V gene, CDR1 is LNHDA and CDR2 is SQIVND (reference sequence). Method: immunoSEQ multiplex PCR; TCRdb's copy keeps in-frame clones and lacks some. Here the sample spans fewer than 120,000 clones, approximately 82% being singletons. The receptor was derived from a woman older than 75 with acute or convalescent COVID-19. The chain joins TRBV19 to TRBJ2-2; a possible D gene is TRBD2 (5 bases). Sequenced input: peripheral blood. CDR3 sequence: CASRGAPGELFF. The CDR3 coding sequence is TGTGCCAGTAGGGGAGCGCCCGGGGAGCTGTTTTTT. The whole variable domain, filled in from reference TRBV19 and TRBJ2-2, reads DGGITQSPKYLFRKEGQNVTLSCEQNLNHDAMYWYRQDPGQGLRLIYYSQIVNDFQKGDIAEGYSVSREKKESFPLTVTSAQKNPTAFYLCASRGAPGELFFGEGSRLTVL.